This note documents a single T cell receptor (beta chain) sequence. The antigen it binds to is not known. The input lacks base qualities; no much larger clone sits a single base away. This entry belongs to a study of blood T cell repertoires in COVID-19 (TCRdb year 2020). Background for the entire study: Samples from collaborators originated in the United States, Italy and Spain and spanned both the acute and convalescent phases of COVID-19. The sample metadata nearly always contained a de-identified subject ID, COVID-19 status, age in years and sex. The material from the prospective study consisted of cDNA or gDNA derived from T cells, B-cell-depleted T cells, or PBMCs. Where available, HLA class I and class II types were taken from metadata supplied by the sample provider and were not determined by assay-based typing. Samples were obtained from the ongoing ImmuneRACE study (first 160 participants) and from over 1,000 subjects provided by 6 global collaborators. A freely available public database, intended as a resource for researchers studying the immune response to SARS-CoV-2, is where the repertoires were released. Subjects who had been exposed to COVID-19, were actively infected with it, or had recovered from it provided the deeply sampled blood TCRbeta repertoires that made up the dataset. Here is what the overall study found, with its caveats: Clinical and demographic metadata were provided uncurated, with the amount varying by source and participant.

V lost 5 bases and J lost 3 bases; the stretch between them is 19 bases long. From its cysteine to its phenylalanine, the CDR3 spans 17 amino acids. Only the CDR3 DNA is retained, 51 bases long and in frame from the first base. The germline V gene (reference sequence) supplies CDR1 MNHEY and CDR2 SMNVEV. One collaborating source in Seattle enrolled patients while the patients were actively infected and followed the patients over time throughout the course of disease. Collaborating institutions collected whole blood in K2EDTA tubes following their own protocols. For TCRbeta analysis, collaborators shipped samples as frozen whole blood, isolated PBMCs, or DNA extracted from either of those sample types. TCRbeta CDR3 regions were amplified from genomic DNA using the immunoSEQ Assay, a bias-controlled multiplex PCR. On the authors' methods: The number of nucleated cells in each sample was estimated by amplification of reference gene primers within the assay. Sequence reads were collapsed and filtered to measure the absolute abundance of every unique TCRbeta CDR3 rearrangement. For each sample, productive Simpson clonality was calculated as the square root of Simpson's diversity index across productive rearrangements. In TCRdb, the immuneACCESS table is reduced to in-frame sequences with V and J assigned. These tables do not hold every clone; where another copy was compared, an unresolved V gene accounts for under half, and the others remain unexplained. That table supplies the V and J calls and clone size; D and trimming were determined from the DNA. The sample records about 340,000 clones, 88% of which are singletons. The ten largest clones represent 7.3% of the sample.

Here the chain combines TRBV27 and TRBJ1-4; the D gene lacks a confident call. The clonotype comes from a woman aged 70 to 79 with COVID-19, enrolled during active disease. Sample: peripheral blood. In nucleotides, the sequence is TGTGCCAGCAGTCTCTCCGGAGGGTACGGGTCTAATGAAAAACTGTTTTTT. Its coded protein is CASSLSGGYGSNEKLFF. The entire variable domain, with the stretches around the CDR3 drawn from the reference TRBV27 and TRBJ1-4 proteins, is EAQVTQNPRYLITVTGKKLTVTCSQNMNHEYMSWYRQDPGLGLRQIYYSMNVEVTDKGDVPEGYKVSRKEKRNFPLILESPSPNQTSLYFCASSLSGGYGSNEKLFFGSGTQLSVL.